The rows below give T cell receptor beta chains drawn from one sample of a study of shared clonotypes between healthy human individuals. The data were produced by immunoSEQ multiplex PCR, yet TCRdb's version contains in-frame clones alone and is incomplete. There are nearly 1 million clones in the sample; approximately 80% occur only once, and approximately 1.5% lies in the top ten. Sequenced input: memory CD4+ T cells sorted from blood. All receptors come from a man between 18 and 35 years old in good health. Both conserved end residues are part of each CDR3. Fields, in order: V gene, clone size, J gene, D gene, CDR3 protein, CDR3 DNA. D genes are given only for firm matches. The size of a clone is reported for some rows only, either as once, few or many, or as a class for expanded clones.

TRBV18	.	TRBJ2-3	.	CASSPDSKSTDTQYF	TGTGCCAGCTCACCGGACAGTAAAAGCACAGATACGCAGTATTTT
TRBV6-6	.	TRBJ2-5	.	CASSYQHQETQYF	TGTGCCAGCAGTTACCAGCACCAAGAGACCCAGTACTTC
TRBV28	.	TRBJ1-5	.	CASSPRLGTGNQPQHF	TGTGCCAGCAGCCCGCGGTTGGGCACGGGCAATCAGCCCCAGCATTTT
TRBV5-4	few	TRBJ1-2	TRBD1	CASSLGGGQGSYGYTF	TGTGCCAGCAGCTTGGGAGGTGGACAGGGAAGCTATGGCTACACCTTC
TRBV6-5	.	TRBJ1-6	.	CASSYGAGHSPLHF	TGTGCCAGCAGTTACGGGGCAGGGCACTCACCCCTCCACTTT
TRBV7-2	.	TRBJ2-3	TRBD2	CASSLRLAGRADTQYF	TGTGCCAGCAGCCTGAGACTAGCGGGGCGGGCAGATACGCAGTATTTT
TRBV5-8	.	TRBJ1-5	.	CASRPRGQGSQPQHF	TGTGCCAGCAGACCTCGGGGCCAGGGTAGTCAGCCCCAGCATTTT
TRBV25-1	.	TRBJ2-3	TRBD2	CASSSGLAGNTDTQYF	TGTGCCAGCAGCTCCGGACTAGCGGGAAACACAGATACGCAGTATTTT
TRBV6-1	.	TRBJ2-5	TRBD1	CASNRGQETQYF	TGTGCCAGCAACAGGGGCCAAGAGACCCAGTACTTC
TRBV30	.	TRBJ2-2	.	CAWSVSPGELFF	TGTGCCTGGAGTGTATCCCCCGGGGAGCTGTTTTTT
TRBV27	.	TRBJ2-7	.	CASSFTGAEQYF	TGTGCCAGCAGTTTTACGGGGGCCGAGCAGTACTTC
TRBV14	.	TRBJ1-6	.	CASSQRINSPLHF	TGTGCCAGCAGCCAGAGGATTAATTCACCCCTCCACTTT
TRBV30	.	TRBJ1-6	TRBD1	CAYHKGTGPTNSPLHF	TGTGCCTACCATAAAGGGACAGGGCCCACGAATTCACCCCTCCACTTT
TRBV9	.	TRBJ1-6	.	CASSVDSDNSPLHF	TGTGCCAGCAGCGTAGACAGTGATAATTCACCCCTCCACTTT
TRBV6-6	few	TRBJ1-1	.	CASSYNGNTEAFF	TGTGCCAGCAGTTACAACGGGAACACTGAAGCTTTCTTT
TRBV7-9	.	TRBJ2-3	.	CASSLRERIRGFGAQYF	TGTGCCAGCAGCCTCCGTGAAAGGATCCGGGGCTTTGGGGCGCAGTATTTT
TRBV7-2	.	TRBJ1-6	.	CASSLVGAYNSPLHF	TGTGCCAGCAGCTTAGTGGGGGCTTATAATTCACCCCTCCACTTT
TRBV19	.	TRBJ1-4	TRBD1	CASSIGTGVEKLFF	TGTGCCAGTAGTATTGGGACAGGGGTTGAAAAACTGTTTTTT
TRBV4-3	.	TRBJ1-2	TRBD1	CASSQPGQGADGYTF	TGCGCCAGCAGCCAGCCGGGACAGGGGGCGGATGGCTACACCTTC
TRBV28	many	TRBJ1-4	.	CASSLVGPRSEKLFF	TGTGCCAGCAGTTTAGTAGGACCCAGGAGTGAAAAACTGTTTTTT
TRBV2	.	TRBJ2-2	TRBD2	CASRLAGAGELFF	TGTGCCAGCCGACTAGCGGGAGCCGGGGAGCTGTTTTTT
TRBV4-1	few	TRBJ1-1	TRBD1	CASSQLQGATEAFF	TGCGCCAGCAGCCAATTGCAGGGGGCCACTGAAGCTTTCTTT
TRBV13	.	TRBJ2-7	TRBD2	CASSPALIAGGPYEQYF	TGTGCCAGCAGCCCGGCCCTAATAGCGGGAGGGCCTTACGAGCAGTACTTC
TRBV18	.	TRBJ2-2	TRBD2	CASAGTSGNTGELFF	TGTGCCAGCGCCGGGACTAGCGGGAACACCGGGGAGCTGTTTTTT
TRBV5-1	.	TRBJ2-5	TRBD2	CASSWGLAGRKEETQYF	TGCGCCAGCAGTTGGGGACTAGCGGGGAGAAAGGAGGAGACCCAGTACTTC
TRBV5-4	.	TRBJ2-5	.	CASSLRTTQETQYF	TGTGCCAGCAGCTTGCGGACTACCCAAGAGACCCAGTACTTC
TRBV6-6	.	TRBJ2-7	.	CASSYSTGISYEQYF	TGTGCCAGCAGCTATTCCACAGGGATCTCCTACGAGCAGTACTTC
TRBV29-1	.	TRBJ2-7	.	CSVGRGPYEQYF	TGCAGCGTTGGCAGGGGCCCCTACGAGCAGTACTTC
TRBV29-1	many	TRBJ2-3	.	CSADRAKTDTQYF	TGCAGCGCTGACAGAGCGAAGACAGATACGCAGTATTTT
TRBV7-2	.	TRBJ2-5	.	CASSPVGPETQYF	TGTGCCAGCAGCCCTGTGGGCCCGGAGACCCAGTACTTC
TRBV11-3	.	TRBJ1-2	.	CARQAGTEYGYTF	TGTGCCCGCCAGGCCGGGACGGAATATGGCTACACCTTC
TRBV28	.	TRBJ1-1	TRBD1	CASGTGDRQNTEAFF	TGTGCCAGCGGAACCGGGGACAGACAAAACACTGAAGCTTTCTTT
TRBV5-8	.	TRBJ2-5	TRBD2	CASRTYGTSGQETQYF	TGTGCCAGCAGGACATATGGGACTAGCGGCCAAGAGACCCAGTACTTC
TRBV19	.	TRBJ1-2	TRBD1	CASSPLTGRIVSYTF	TGTGCCAGTAGTCCCTTGACAGGGCGGATAGTTAGCTACACCTTC
TRBV27	.	TRBJ1-2	TRBD1	CASSLGRQGIHGYTF	TGTGCCAGCAGTTTAGGTCGACAGGGTATCCATGGCTACACCTTC
TRBV5-5	.	TRBJ2-5	TRBD1	CASSNLMTDRVETQYF	TGTGCCAGCAGCAACCTTATGACGGACAGGGTAGAGACCCAGTACTTC
TRBV4-1	.	TRBJ2-7	.	CASSQGPPPARWQGGHEQYF	TGCGCCAGCAGCCAAGGGCCGCCCCCCGCCCGGTGGCAGGGCGGCCACGAGCAGTACTTC
TRBV27	once	TRBJ1-6	.	CASSLGHLNSPLHF	TGTGCCAGCAGTTTAGGGCACCTAAATTCACCCCTCCACTTT
TRBV10-3	.	TRBJ2-2	.	CAISEPGTITGELFF	TGTGCCATCAGTGAGCCCGGGACCATCACCGGGGAGCTGTTTTTT
TRBV5-4	.	TRBJ2-1	.	CASSSNRLGREQFF	TGTGCCAGCAGCTCCAACCGACTAGGGCGAGAGCAGTTCTTC
TRBV30	.	TRBJ1-2	.	CAWSPGAVGYGYTF	TGTGCCTGGAGTCCGGGGGCTGTCGGCTATGGCTACACCTTC
TRBV14	.	TRBJ2-7	.	CASSRASYYEQYF	TGTGCCAGCAGCCGGGCCAGTTACTACGAGCAGTACTTC